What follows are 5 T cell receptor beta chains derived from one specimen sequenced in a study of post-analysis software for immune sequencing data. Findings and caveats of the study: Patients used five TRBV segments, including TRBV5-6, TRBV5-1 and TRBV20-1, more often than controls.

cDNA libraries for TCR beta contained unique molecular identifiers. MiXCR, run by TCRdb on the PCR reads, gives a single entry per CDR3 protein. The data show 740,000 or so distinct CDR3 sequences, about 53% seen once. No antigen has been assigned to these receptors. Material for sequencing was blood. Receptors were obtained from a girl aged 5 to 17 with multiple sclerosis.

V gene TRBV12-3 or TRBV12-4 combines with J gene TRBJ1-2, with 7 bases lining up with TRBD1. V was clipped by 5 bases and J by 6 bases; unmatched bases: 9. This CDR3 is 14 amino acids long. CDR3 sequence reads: CASSTSPTGNGYTF. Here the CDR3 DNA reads TGTGCCAGCAGTACCTCCCCGACAGGGAATGGCTACACCTTC.

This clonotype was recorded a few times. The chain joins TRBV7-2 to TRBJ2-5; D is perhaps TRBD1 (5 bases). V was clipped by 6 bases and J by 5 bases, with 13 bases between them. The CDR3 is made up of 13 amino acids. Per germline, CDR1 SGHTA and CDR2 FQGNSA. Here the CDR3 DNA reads TGTGCCAGCAGAAAAGGGGCCCGTGAGACCCAGTACTTC. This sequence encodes CASRKGARETQYF.

CDR3 loop: CASSLGGVPTYEQYF. The CDR3 DNA follows: TGTGCCAGCAGCTTAGGGGGAGTACCCACCTACGAGCAGTACTTC. The chain employs TRBV7-2 and TRBJ2-7; TRBD2 might be the D (5 bases). CDR1 SGHTA and CDR2 FQGNSA come from the germline V gene. Trimming pared 1 base from V and 2 bases from J, leaving 12 bases between. The CDR3 runs 15 residues.

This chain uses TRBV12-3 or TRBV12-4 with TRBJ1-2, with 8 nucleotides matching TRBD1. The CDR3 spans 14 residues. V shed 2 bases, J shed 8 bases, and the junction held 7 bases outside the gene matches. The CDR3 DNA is TGTGCCAGCAGTTTAATGGACAGGGCTTACGGCTACACCTTC. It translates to CASSLMDRAYGYTF.

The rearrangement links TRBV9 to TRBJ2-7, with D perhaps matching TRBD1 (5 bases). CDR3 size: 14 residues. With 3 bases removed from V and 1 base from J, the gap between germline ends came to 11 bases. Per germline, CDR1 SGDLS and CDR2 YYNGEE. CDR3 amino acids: CASSDGASSYEQYF. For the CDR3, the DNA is TGTGCCAGCAGCGATGGGGCATCTTCCTACGAGCAGTACTTC.